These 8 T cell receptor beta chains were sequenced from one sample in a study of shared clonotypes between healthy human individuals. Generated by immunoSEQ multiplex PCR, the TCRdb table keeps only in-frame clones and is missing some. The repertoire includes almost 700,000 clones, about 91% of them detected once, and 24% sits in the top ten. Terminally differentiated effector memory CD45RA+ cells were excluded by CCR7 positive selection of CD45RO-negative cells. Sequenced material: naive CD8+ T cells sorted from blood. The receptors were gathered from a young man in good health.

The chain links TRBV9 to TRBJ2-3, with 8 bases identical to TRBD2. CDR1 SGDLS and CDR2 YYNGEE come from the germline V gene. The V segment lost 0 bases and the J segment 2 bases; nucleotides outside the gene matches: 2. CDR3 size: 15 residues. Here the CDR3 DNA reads TGTGCCAGCAGCGTAGGACTAGCGACCACAGATACGCAGTATTTT. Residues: CASSVGLATTDTQYF.

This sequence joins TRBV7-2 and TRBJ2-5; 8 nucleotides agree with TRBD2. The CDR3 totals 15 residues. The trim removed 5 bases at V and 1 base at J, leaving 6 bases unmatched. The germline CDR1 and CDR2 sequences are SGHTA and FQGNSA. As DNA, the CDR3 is TGTGCCAGCAGCCGGGGGACTAGAAGCCAAGAGACCCAGTACTTC. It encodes CASSRGTRSQETQYF.

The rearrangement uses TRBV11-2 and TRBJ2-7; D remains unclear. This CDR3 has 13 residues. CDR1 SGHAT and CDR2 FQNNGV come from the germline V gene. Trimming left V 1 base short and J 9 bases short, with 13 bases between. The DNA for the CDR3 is TGTGCCAGCAGCTTAGGCCCAGGAGAAGGGCAGTACTTC. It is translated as CASSLGPGEGQYF.

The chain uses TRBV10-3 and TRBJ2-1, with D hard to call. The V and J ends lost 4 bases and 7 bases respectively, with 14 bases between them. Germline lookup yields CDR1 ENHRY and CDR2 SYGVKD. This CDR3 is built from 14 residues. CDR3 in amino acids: CAISAPPDPNEQFF. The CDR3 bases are TGTGCCATCAGTGCCCCCCCAGACCCAAATGAGCAGTTCTTC.

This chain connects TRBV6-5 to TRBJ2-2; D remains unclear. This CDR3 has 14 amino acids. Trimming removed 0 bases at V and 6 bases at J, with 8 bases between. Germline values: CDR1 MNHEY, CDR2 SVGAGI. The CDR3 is CASSYSKFSGELFF. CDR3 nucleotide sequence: TGTGCCAGCAGTTACTCGAAATTCTCCGGGGAGCTGTTTTTT.

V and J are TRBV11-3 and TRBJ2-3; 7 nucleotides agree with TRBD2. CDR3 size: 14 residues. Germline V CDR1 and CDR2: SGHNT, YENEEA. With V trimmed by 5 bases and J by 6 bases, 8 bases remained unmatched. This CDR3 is CASSPAGESDTQYF. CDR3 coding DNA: TGTGCCAGCAGCCCCGCGGGGGAGTCGGATACGCAGTATTTT.

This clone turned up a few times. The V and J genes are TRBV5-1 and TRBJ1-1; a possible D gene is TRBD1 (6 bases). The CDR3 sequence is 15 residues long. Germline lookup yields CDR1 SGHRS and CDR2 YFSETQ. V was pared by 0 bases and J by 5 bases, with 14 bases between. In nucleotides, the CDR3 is TGCGCCAGCAGCTTGGAGGGGGGCGTTGGGACTGAAGCTTTCTTT. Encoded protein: CASSLEGGVGTEAFF.

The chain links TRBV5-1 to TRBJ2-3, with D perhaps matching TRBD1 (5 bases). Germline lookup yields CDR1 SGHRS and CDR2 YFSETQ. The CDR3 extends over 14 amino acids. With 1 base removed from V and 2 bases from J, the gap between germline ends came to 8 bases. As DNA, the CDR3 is TGCGCCAGCAGCTTGACAGGCCTCACAGATACGCAGTATTTT. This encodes CASSLTGLTDTQYF.